The present T cell receptor beta chain was sequenced within a study of cytomegalovirus exposure and HLA in healthy donors. This CDR3 region has 17 residues. Unmatched junction bases numbered 9, after V lost 4 bases and J lost 0 bases. Germline CDR1 SGHTA, CDR2 FQGNSA. Use of 60 Vbeta and 13 Jbeta primers characterized the PCR. Sequencing was performed with immunoSEQ multiplex PCR; in TCRdb, only in-frame clones are kept and a portion is missing. Here the sample spans around 110,000 clones, under 85% being singletons. Study-wide results and caveats: For TCR beta chains, V- and J-gene trimming was later linked to a missense DCLRE1C variant.

Worth noting for this clone: Its specificity is unknown.

The chain links TRBV7-2 to TRBJ2-7; the match to TRBD2 covers 10 bases. This clonotype was sampled from a woman younger than 30 in good health and CMV-seronegative. The sequenced sample was PBMCs. In DNA form, the CDR3 reads TGTGCCAGCAGCTCTCTAGCGGGGGTGATAAGCTCCTACGAGCAGTACTTC. This gives the protein CASSSLAGVISSYEQYF.